What follows are 20 T cell receptor beta chains derived from one specimen sequenced in a study of T-cell reconstitution after alpha-beta-depleted transplantation in children. Unique molecular identifiers were incorporated into the prepared TCRbeta library. TCRdb called the PCR reads again in MiXCR, with one record for every CDR3 protein. In the table there are about 980,000 distinct CDR3 sequences, 25% to 35% of which are singletons. Here the sequenced sample was PBMCs, mostly from graft donor cells, taken 360 days after TCRalphabeta/CD19-depleted stem cell transplant. These receptor sequences come from a boy younger than two who had a stem cell transplant for SCID, so the T cells may come from the graft donor.

This chain uses TRBV10-2 with TRBJ1-1; TRBD1 might be the D (6 bases). Trimming cost V 0 bases and J 4 bases, with 9 bases left between them. CDR3 length equals 14 residues. The germline gives CDR1 WSHSY, CDR2 SAAADI. CDR3 sequence reads: CASSESGGGTEAFF. In DNA, the CDR3 is TGCGCCAGCAGTGAGTCGGGGGGCGGCACTGAAGCTTTCTTT.

This clonotype has at least ten counts. This chain connects TRBV5-5 to TRBJ1-1; D might be TRBD1 (5 bases). CDR3 size: 13 residues. Trimming pared 5 bases from V and 5 bases from J, leaving 13 bases between. Germline lookup yields CDR1 SGHKS and CDR2 YYEKEE (reference sequence). CDR3: CASRYFGGTEAFF. CDR3 in DNA: TGTGCCAGCAGATATTTCGGGGGGACTGAAGCTTTCTTT.

The chain carries TRBV12-3 or TRBV12-4 and TRBJ2-5; D might be TRBD1 or TRBD2, each matching 6 bases. The CDR3 contains 14 residues. V shed 6 bases and J shed 5 bases, with 16 bases lying between them. The CDR3 DNA reads as TGTGCCAGCAGCCACACGGGGGCGGCGGAGACCCAGTACTTC. Encoded protein: CASSHTGAAETQYF.

The chain has TRBV27 and TRBJ2-6; no clear D gene. Deletions cut 6 bases from V and 0 bases from J, with 9 bases between. Germline V lookup: CDR1 MNHEY, CDR2 SMNVEV (reference sequence). CDR3 size: 15 residues. For the CDR3, the DNA is TGTGCCAGCAGAGGAGCGTACTCTGGGGCCAACGTCCTGACTTTC. Amino acid sequence: CASRGAYSGANVLTF.

The V gene is TRBV7-6, the J gene TRBJ2-7, with 7 bases matching TRBD1. V lost 1 base, J lost 3 bases, and 6 bases stayed unmatched. Germline V gene lookup returns CDR1 SGHVS and CDR2 FNYEAQ. This CDR3 spans 15 amino acids. The CDR3 here is CASSLERGPNYEQYF. The CDR3 nucleotides read TGTGCCAGCAGCTTAGAAAGGGGGCCAAACTACGAGCAGTACTTC. Using reference TRBV7-6 and TRBJ2-7 for the parts outside the CDR3, the full variable domain is GAGVSQSPRYKVTKRGQDVALRCDPISGHVSLYWYRQALGQGPEFLTYFNYEAQQDKSGLPNDRFSAERPEGSISTLTIQRTEQRDSAMYRCASSLERGPNYEQYFGPGTRLTVT.

CDR3 sequence: CATSRDLMSGKVYEQYF. The CDR3 coding sequence is TGTGCCACCAGCAGAGATCTAATGTCAGGGAAGGTCTACGAGCAGTACTTC. The rearrangement links TRBV15 to TRBJ2-7, with D tentatively TRBD1 (5 bases). The CDR3 sequence is 17 residues long. CDR1 and CDR2 (germline): LNHNV, YYDKDF (reference sequence). The V and J ends lost 0 bases and 3 bases respectively, with 18 bases between them.

The gene calls are TRBV12-3 or TRBV12-4 and TRBJ1-5, with 10 bases matching TRBD1. The V gene end was trimmed by 3 bases and the J gene end by 5 bases; junction bases not matched to a gene: 4. CDR3 length: 15 residues. CDR3 protein: CASSLYGTGDQPQHF. The CDR3 DNA is TGTGCCAGCAGTTTGTACGGGACAGGGGATCAGCCCCAGCATTTT.

V gene TRBV5-1 combines with J gene TRBJ2-1; maybe TRBD2 (5 bases). With 1 base removed from V and 4 bases from J, the gap between germline ends came to 9 bases. The CDR3 sequence is 14 residues long. Germline V gene sequence: CDR1 SGHRS, CDR2 YFSETQ. CDR3 in DNA: TGCGCCAGCAGCTTGCATCGCGGGTACAATGAGCAGTTCTTC. This sequence encodes CASSLHRGYNEQFF.

V usage is TRBV12-3 or TRBV12-4 and J usage is TRBJ2-3; TRBD1 or TRBD2 may be the D gene (5 bases each). V shed 3 bases and J shed 3 bases, with 13 bases lying between them. The CDR3 has 15 amino acids. The DNA for the CDR3 is TGTGCCAGCAGTTTCCGGGCAGGGACGACAGATACGCAGTATTTT. Protein: CASSFRAGTTDTQYF.

This clonotype showed up just a few times. The V and J genes are TRBV5-1 and TRBJ2-7, with D perhaps TRBD2 (5 bases). Germline V gene sequence: CDR1 SGHRS, CDR2 YFSETQ. Between the trimmed V and J ends, which lost 2 bases and 4 bases, there was a span of 13 bases. The CDR3 totals 14 residues. The CDR3 reads CASSFGVSIYEQYF. The CDR3, as DNA: TGCGCCAGCAGCTTCGGGGTATCTATATACGAGCAGTACTTC.

The sample holds a few counts of this clonotype. This chain links TRBV5-1 with TRBJ2-4; 8 bases agree with TRBD1. CDR1 is SGHRS and CDR2 is YFSETQ in the germline V gene. This CDR3 spans 15 amino acids. V shed 3 bases, J shed 4 bases, and the junction held 6 bases outside the gene matches. The CDR3 loop is CASSSSDRVKNIQYF. CDR3 in DNA: TGCGCCAGCAGCTCGTCGGACAGGGTTAAAAACATTCAGTACTTC.

The rearrangement joins TRBV4-1 to TRBJ2-6; D call uncertain. The length of the CDR3 is 16 residues. The ends were cut back, 5 bases at V and 3 bases at J, with 14 bases in the middle. The germline V gene encodes CDR1 MGHRA and CDR2 YSYEKL. The CDR3 sequence: CASSSAGRSGANVLTF. CDR3 DNA sequence: TGCGCCAGCAGCTCGGCCGGACGAAGTGGGGCCAACGTCCTGACTTTC.

The chain uses TRBV28 and TRBJ2-1; 10 nucleotides match TRBD1. V shed 5 bases, J shed 6 bases, and the junction held 10 bases outside the gene matches. Germline V gene sequence: CDR1 MDHEN, CDR2 SYDVKM. The CDR3 loop spans 16 amino acids. The CDR3 nucleotides are TGTGCCAGCAGTACGCCGGACAGGGGGATCCTCAATGAGCAGTTCTTC. This translates into CASSTPDRGILNEQFF.

Many counts were recorded for this clonotype. The chain employs TRBV7-9 and TRBJ2-5; the D gene is possibly TRBD2 (6 bases). There are 13 residues in the CDR3. Germline assignment: CDR1 SEHNR and CDR2 FQNEAQ (reference sequence). V was trimmed by 2 bases and J by 5 bases, leaving 9 bases between them. The CDR3 region is CASSLSRGETQYF. As DNA, the CDR3 is TGTGCCAGCAGCTTATCTCGGGGGGAGACCCAGTACTTC.

The rearrangement links TRBV29-1 to TRBJ2-2; 8 bases are shared with TRBD2. The CDR3 sequence is 14 residues long. J was trimmed by 2 bases and V by 7 bases; bases with no gene match: 6. Per the germline V gene, CDR1 is SQVTM and CDR2 is ANQGSEA. CDR3 in amino acids: CSAKRGRNTGELFF. The CDR3 nucleotides are TGCAGCGCCAAGCGGGGGAGAAACACCGGGGAGCTGTTTTTT.

This clonotype was picked up a small number of times. V gene TRBV5-1 combines with J gene TRBJ2-1; 7 nucleotides match TRBD2. Germline CDR1 reads SGHRS; CDR2 reads YFSETQ. CDR3 length equals 16 residues. V shed 1 base and J 4 bases; nucleotides not matched to a gene: 8. In nucleotides, the CDR3 is TGCGCCAGCAGCTTGACGTCAGGGACTACATACAATGAGCAGTTCTTC. Its translation: CASSLTSGTTYNEQFF.

The chain recombines TRBV12-3 or TRBV12-4 with TRBJ2-1, with unresolved D. V was clipped by 2 bases and J by 10 bases, with 12 bases between them. This CDR3 has 13 residues. CDR3 bases: TGTGCCAGCAGTTTACGGTTCGGGCGGGAGCAGTTCTTC. Translating it yields CASSLRFGREQFF.

CDR3 sequence: CASSLQGVREGQYF. DNA for the CDR3: TGTGCCAGCAGCTTACAGGGCGTGCGAGAAGGGCAGTACTTC. The genes are TRBV7-9 and TRBJ2-7; a weak D match, TRBD1 (5 bases). CDR1 and CDR2 from the germline V gene are SEHNR and FQNEAQ (reference sequence). The ends were cut back, 2 bases at V and 9 bases at J, with 17 bases in the middle. This CDR3 contains 14 residues.

This clonotype occurred a few times. The chain employs TRBV7-2 and TRBJ1-3; D is unclear. Germline values: CDR1 SGHTA, CDR2 FQGNSA. The V gene lost 4 bases and the J gene lost 0 bases, with 10 bases spanning the gap. CDR3 length: 15 residues. The CDR3 spells CASSSEGFSGNTIYF. In DNA, the CDR3 is TGTGCCAGCAGCTCCGAAGGCTTCTCTGGAAACACCATATATTTT.

This clonotype has just a few counts. The V and J genes are TRBV5-1 and TRBJ2-5; no clear D. The CDR3 contains 15 residues. V was cut by 0 bases and J by 0 bases, with 9 bases left in between. Germline V gene data show CDR1 as SGHRS and CDR2 as YFSETQ. The CDR3 spells CASSLAPMDQETQYF. DNA for the CDR3: TGCGCCAGCAGCTTGGCCCCGATGGACCAAGAGACCCAGTACTTC.